This is a list of T cell receptor beta chains from one sample in a study of CD8 T cells in ankylosing spondylitis. One entry per CDR3 protein results from TCRdb running MiXCR on the 5' RACE reads. The data show 30,000 to 45,000 distinct CDR3 sequences, approximately 17% seen once. Sequencing was done on a sample of blood. These receptors all come from a male donor with ankylosing spondylitis or in good health (not recorded which). Each CDR3 is given with its conserved first and last residue. The D gene is left open where the match is weak. Clone size is shown for a subset of rows, as once, few, many or a class of expanded clone.

clone_size d_call j_call v_call cdr3_nt cdr3_aa
. . TRBJ2-2 TRBV28 TGTGCCAGCAGTCCCTCACCCCCTACGGCGGCGAACACCGGGGAGCTGTTTTTT CASSPSPPTAANTGELFF
few TRBD2 TRBJ2-1 TRBV29-1 TGCAGCGTTAGGCCCGGGAGGGCTGACAATGAGCAGTTCTTC CSVRPGRADNEQFF
. TRBD1 TRBJ2-2 TRBV5-1 TGCGCCAGCAGCTCGGGACAGCTCACCGGGGAGCTGTTTTTT CASSSGQLTGELFF
. . TRBJ2-1 TRBV27 TGTGCCACGACCTCCCGGAGTGATCCCTACAATGAGCAGTTCTTC CATTSRSDPYNEQFF
. . TRBJ1-1 TRBV20-1 TGCAGTGCTAGAGAGGCAGCCAACACTGAAGCTTTCTTT CSAREAANTEAFF
few TRBD2 TRBJ2-2 TRBV20-1 TGCAGTGCAACTAGCGGGATGGAGGAGCTGTTTTTT CSATSGMEELFF
. . TRBJ2-1 TRBV20-1 TGCAGTGCTAGAGGTACAGGGTCGGGCAATGAGCAGTTCTTC CSARGTGSGNEQFF
. TRBD1 TRBJ2-2 TRBV28 TGTGCCAGCAGGCCTGACAGGGGCCCGAACACCGGGGAGCTGTTTTTT CASRPDRGPNTGELFF
few . TRBJ2-3 TRBV5-1 TGCGCCAGTGCCAGGGGAGTCACAGATACGCAGTATTTT CASARGVTDTQYF
. . TRBJ2-7 TRBV12-3/TRBV12-4 TGTGCCAGCAGCGCTGGACAGAGGAGCTCCTACGAGCAGTACTTC CASSAGQRSSYEQYF
. TRBD1 TRBJ1-5 TRBV6-6 TGTGCCAGCCTCCCGACAGGGGAGGGGAACAATCAGCCCCAGCATTTT CASLPTGEGNNQPQHF
few . TRBJ2-2 TRBV7-2 TGTGCCAGCAGCTGGGCCGGGACCGGCACCGGGGAGCTGTTTTTT CASSWAGTGTGELFF
many TRBD2 TRBJ2-7 TRBV12-3/TRBV12-4 TGTGCCAGCAGTTCCGGACTAGCGGGGTACGAGCAGTACTTC CASSSGLAGYEQYF
few . TRBJ1-1 TRBV2 TGTGCCAGCATAGCGGAACTGAACACTGAAGCTTTCTTT CASIAELNTEAFF
. . TRBJ1-1 TRBV28 TGTGCCAGCAGTCGTGTCCGCAGGAACACTGAAGCTTTCTTT CASSRVRRNTEAFF
. . TRBJ1-5 TRBV4-3 TGCGCCAGCAGCCAAGTGGCAAGTAATCAGCCCCAGCATTTT CASSQVASNQPQHF
. . TRBJ2-7 TRBV5-1 TGCGCCAGCGCTGCGGGGCTATCCTCCTACGAGCAGTACTTC CASAAGLSSYEQYF
. . TRBJ2-3 TRBV5-1 TGCGCCAGCAGCCCGGAAGCAGATACGCAGTATTTT CASSPEADTQYF
many . TRBJ1-1 TRBV7-9 TGTGCCAGCAGCTTAGGGGGCACGAACACTGAAGCTTTCTTT CASSLGGTNTEAFF
. . TRBJ2-2 TRBV7-9 TGTGCCAGCAGCCCGGGACTGCATACCGGGGAGCTGTTTTTT CASSPGLHTGELFF
. TRBD1 TRBJ1-1 TRBV12-3/TRBV12-4 TGTGCCAGCAGTGCCCAAGACAGGGGTATAGGCACTGAAGCTTTCTTT CASSAQDRGIGTEAFF
many . TRBJ2-1 TRBV6-6 TGTGCCAGCACCACCGGCGGGTCAGATGAGCAGTTCTTC CASTTGGSDEQFF
few . TRBJ2-5 TRBV5-1 TGCGCCAGCAGCTCCGGGACGACTGCGGAGACCCAGTACTTC CASSSGTTAETQYF
few TRBD2 TRBJ2-1 TRBV28 TGTGCCAGCAGTCCCCTAGCGGGAGAAGGGAATGAGCAGTTCTTC CASSPLAGEGNEQFF
many TRBD2 TRBJ2-1 TRBV5-1 TGCGCCAGCAGCTCACGGGGGGGGCCTTTGGATGAGCAGTTCTTC CASSSRGGPLDEQFF
. . TRBJ2-1 TRBV5-1 TGCGCCAGCAGCTTGGTAGCGGAGGAATTAAATGAGCAGTTCTTC CASSLVAEELNEQFF
. . TRBJ1-3 TRBV9 TGTGCCAGCAGCGGGGGGACCACCTCTGGAAACACCATATATTTT CASSGGTTSGNTIYF
few TRBD2 TRBJ2-1 TRBV6-2/TRBV6-3 TGTGCCAGCGGCCTCGGAGAGCTAGCGGGGGCCAATGAGCAGTTCTTC CASGLGELAGANEQFF
once . TRBJ2-1 TRBV28 TGTGCCAGCAGTCTCCCTGGTCCTGAGCAGTTCTTC CASSLPGPEQFF
few TRBD2 TRBJ2-3 TRBV5-4 TGTGCCAGCAGCACCACACTAGCGGGAATTGGGGATACGCAGTATTTT CASSTTLAGIGDTQYF
. . TRBJ2-2 TRBV5-1 TGCGCCAGCAGCCCCCGCGGGACTCTGAACACCGGGGAGCTGTTTTTT CASSPRGTLNTGELFF
. . TRBJ2-1 TRBV12-5 TGTGCTAGTGGTTTGGTACTAGCTTCGGGGGCTGAGCAGTTCTTC CASGLVLASGAEQFF
. TRBD1 TRBJ2-1 TRBV6-2/TRBV6-3 TGTGCCAGCAGTGGCCGACAGGGGGTGGATGAGCAGTTCTTC CASSGRQGVDEQFF
. TRBD1 TRBJ1-5 TRBV5-1 TGCGCCAGCAGCTTACAGGGGGCAGGGCAGCCCCAGCATTTT CASSLQGAGQPQHF
many . TRBJ1-1 TRBV29-1 TGCAGCGTCGATCGGGGAACTGACACTGAAGCTTTCTTT CSVDRGTDTEAFF
. TRBD1 TRBJ2-2 TRBV7-2 TGTGCCAGCAGCTTAGCGGGACAGACAAGGACCGGGGAGCTGTTTTTT CASSLAGQTRTGELFF